The rows below give T cell receptor beta chains drawn from one sample of a study of blood T cell repertoires in COVID-19. Produced via immunoSEQ multiplex PCR; TCRdb's table is partial and in-frame only. The table records some 160,000 clones, more than 85% of them present only once. Sequenced input: peripheral blood. These receptors all come from a woman aged 80 or over with COVID-19, enrolled during active disease. The CDR3 runs from the conserved cysteine through the conserved F or W. The order of the fields is clone size, V gene, J gene, D gene, CDR3 DNA, CDR3 protein. D genes are given only for firm matches. Clone size is not always given. Where it is, it says once, few, many or a class for expanded clones.

NA	TRBV9	TRBJ2-1	NA	TGTGCCAGCAGCCCCGCCGGGATGGTAAATGAGCAGTTCTTC	CASSPAGMVNEQFF
NA	TRBV4-2	TRBJ1-6	NA	TGTGCCAGCAGCCAAGAAATAGGGGTCCAAAATTCACCCCTCCACTTT	CASSQEIGVQNSPLHF
NA	TRBV3-1/TRBV3-2	TRBJ1-2	NA	TGTGCCAGCAGCCAGGGGCTCGTCTCTAACTATGGCTACACCTTC	CASSQGLVSNYGYTF
once	TRBV20-1	TRBJ1-1	NA	TGCAGTGCCCGGTTCCACACTGAAGCTTTCTTT	CSARFHTEAFF
once	TRBV4-2	TRBJ1-2	TRBD1	TGTGCCAGCAGCCAAAGGACAGGGGGCGAAGACTATGGCTACACCTTC	CASSQRTGGEDYGYTF
NA	TRBV7-2	TRBJ1-3	NA	TGTGCCAGCAGCTTAGGGGGGCCAGGAAACACCATATATTTT	CASSLGGPGNTIYF
NA	TRBV19	TRBJ2-1	TRBD2	TGTGCCAGTAGTATAGAGACTAGCGGGAGGTTTGATGAGCAGTTCTTC	CASSIETSGRFDEQFF
NA	TRBV9	TRBJ2-7	NA	TGTGCCAGCAGCGCTACCGGGGGATTTAACGAGCAGTACTTC	CASSATGGFNEQYF
NA	TRBV7-2	TRBJ2-1	TRBD2	TGTGCCAGCAGCTTCGCCGAAGGGACTAGGGTATACAATGAGCAGTTCTTC	CASSFAEGTRVYNEQFF
NA	TRBV10-3	TRBJ2-7	TRBD2	TGTGCCATCAGTCCTCGACTAGCGGGAGCAGGCGAGCAGTACTTC	CAISPRLAGAGEQYF
NA	TRBV27	TRBJ1-5	TRBD1	TGTGCCAGCAGTTTTCAGGGGGGCGATCAGCCCCAGCATTTT	CASSFQGGDQPQHF
NA	TRBV6-6	TRBJ2-7	NA	TGTGCCAGCTGCCCCAGGACAGTCCTCTACGAGCAGTACTTC	CASCPRTVLYEQYF
NA	TRBV18	TRBJ2-3	TRBD1	TGTGCCAGCTCTCGGGACAGGGACACAGATACGCAGTATTTT	CASSRDRDTDTQYF
NA	TRBV27	TRBJ1-6	NA	TGTGCCAGCATGCGACTTACTAATTCACCCCTCCACTTT	CASMRLTNSPLHF
NA	TRBV9	TRBJ2-1	TRBD2	TGTGCCAGCAGCGTAGGGGTAGCGGGAGTCAACAATGAGCAGTTCTTC	CASSVGVAGVNNEQFF
NA	TRBV6-2/TRBV6-3	TRBJ2-7	TRBD2	TGTGCCAGCAGTTACGAAGCGGGACTCGGTTACGAGCAGTACTTC	CASSYEAGLGYEQYF
NA	TRBV10-3	TRBJ2-1	TRBD2	TGTGCCATCAGTGAGAAAGGGACTAGTGGTAATGAGCAGTTCTTC	CAISEKGTSGNEQFF
NA	TRBV2	TRBJ2-2	NA	TGTGCCAGCAGTGAAAGGAGGCTTAACACCGGGGAGCTGTTTTTT	CASSERRLNTGELFF
NA	TRBV7-7	TRBJ1-1	NA	TGTGCTAGCAGCCAGGGGTTTGGCACTGAAGCTTTCTTT	CASSQGFGTEAFF
NA	TRBV6-2/TRBV6-3	TRBJ2-1	TRBD2	TGTGCCAGCAGCCCACTAGCGGGAGGGCCTATTCCGTTCTTC	CASSPLAGGPIPFF
NA	TRBV9	TRBJ2-1	TRBD1	TGTGCCAGCAGCAAGACAGGGAAGAATGATGAGCAGTTCTTC	CASSKTGKNDEQFF
NA	TRBV6-4	TRBJ1-1	NA	TGTGCCAGCAGGCTGGAGGAGAACACTGAAGCTTTCTTT	CASRLEENTEAFF
NA	TRBV4-3	TRBJ2-3	NA	TGCGCCAGCAGCCAAGATACGGGAGTGGGTTTTACAGATACGCAGTATTTT	CASSQDTGVGFTDTQYF
NA	TRBV9	TRBJ2-5	TRBD2	TGTGCCAGCAGCGTATCCGGGGCGGGAGAGACAGAGACCCAGTACTTC	CASSVSGAGETETQYF
once	TRBV24-1	TRBJ2-2	NA	TGTGCCACCAGTGGAGAGTTCGCCGGGGAGCTGTTTTTT	CATSGEFAGELFF
NA	TRBV11-1	TRBJ2-1	TRBD2	TGTGCCAGCAGCCCTAGCGGGAGTCCCTACAATGAGCAGTTCTTC	CASSPSGSPYNEQFF
NA	TRBV18	TRBJ2-7	NA	TGTGCCAGCTCACGTCAGGCGATCTCCTACGAGCAGTACTTC	CASSRQAISYEQYF
NA	TRBV2	TRBJ1-1	NA	TGTGCCAGCAGTGAGACCTCCGGGACAAGGACCAGGAGAGCTTTCTTT	CASSETSGTRTRRAFF
once	TRBV28	TRBJ1-1	NA	TGTGCCAGCAGTTTATTGGCGGGGAGCGGTTTCTTT	CASSLLAGSGFF
NA	TRBV9	TRBJ1-2	TRBD1	TGTGCCAGCAGCCCATTCAACAGGGGTTGGTATGGCTACACCTTC	CASSPFNRGWYGYTF
NA	TRBV6-5	TRBJ2-7	NA	TGTGCCAGCAGTTCCCGCGGTAACAGGGCTTCCTACGAGCAGTACTTC	CASSSRGNRASYEQYF
NA	TRBV6-5	TRBJ1-5	NA	TGTGCCAGCACCGTGGTAACGGGAATGGGCCAGCCCCAGCATTTT	CASTVVTGMGQPQHF
NA	TRBV5-1	TRBJ1-6	NA	TGCGCCAGCAGCTTGTCGTTTTTAACTCTTGGGGAGAGCTCCTATAATTCACCCCTCCACTTT	CASSLSFLTLGESSYNSPLHF
NA	TRBV2	TRBJ1-1	TRBD1	TGTGCCAGCAGTGAAGGGACAGGGCGCACTGAAGCTTTCTTT	CASSEGTGRTEAFF
NA	TRBV5-1	TRBJ2-3	NA	TGCGCCAGCAGCTTGCCGGGACTTGACACAGATACGCAGTATTTT	CASSLPGLDTDTQYF
NA	TRBV5-4	TRBJ2-3	TRBD2	TGTGCCAGCAGCTTGGTGAGCGGGAGGGGGGTAGATACGCAGTATTTT	CASSLVSGRGVDTQYF
NA	TRBV6-5	TRBJ1-3	NA	TGTGCCAGCAGTTATGGGCAGGGTACTGGAAACACCATATATTTT	CASSYGQGTGNTIYF
NA	TRBV4-3	TRBJ2-7	TRBD2	TGCGCCAGCAGCCAATTCCTTAAGACTAGCGGGAGGGCCTATTTCTACGAGCAGTACTTC	CASSQFLKTSGRAYFYEQYF
NA	TRBV2	TRBJ2-3	TRBD2	TGTGCCAGCAGTGACGGGAGGGGCACAGATACGCAGTATTTT	CASSDGRGTDTQYF
few	TRBV10-3	TRBJ1-4	NA	TGTGCCATCGTGTCTCCGGCAGAAGCCGGGGAAAAACTGTTTTTT	CAIVSPAEAGEKLFF
once	TRBV4-2	TRBJ1-3	NA	TGTGCCAGCAGCCAAGATCAAGGGGCTGGAAACACCATATATTTT	CASSQDQGAGNTIYF
NA	TRBV2	TRBJ2-5	TRBD2	TGTGCCAGCAGTGAAGCGTCTAGCGGGGGTTACCAAGAGACCCAGTACTTC	CASSEASSGGYQETQYF
NA	TRBV2	TRBJ1-4	NA	TGTGCCAGCAGTCGGAGGGCTGAAGAAAAACTGTTTTTT	CASSRRAEEKLFF
NA	TRBV2	TRBJ2-7	NA	TGTGCCAGCAGCCCAGGGTACGAGCAGTACTTC	CASSPGYEQYF
once	TRBV6-5	TRBJ2-7	NA	TGTGCCAGCAGTAGACTAGGGACCTACGAGCAGTACTTC	CASSRLGTYEQYF
NA	TRBV4-1	TRBJ2-7	TRBD1	TGCGCCTGCAGACAGAGTATGACAGGGTCAAGCTACGAGCAGTACTTC	CACRQSMTGSSYEQYF
NA	TRBV19	TRBJ1-2	TRBD1	TGTGCCAGTGCCCCGCAGGGGGCAGACAGGGGTGGCTACACCTTC	CASAPQGADRGGYTF
once	TRBV10-1	TRBJ2-5	NA	TGCGCCAGCAGTGTTCTCCGGAGCTATGCCATACAAGAGACCCAGTACTTC	CASSVLRSYAIQETQYF
once	TRBV11-2	TRBJ1-2	NA	TGTGCCAGCAGCTTAGATAGACCGTTGGGGCATGGCTACACCTTC	CASSLDRPLGHGYTF
NA	TRBV28	TRBJ1-1	NA	TGTGCCAGCAGTTTATTAAGCGGAGGGAACACTGAAGCTTTCTTT	CASSLLSGGNTEAFF
NA	TRBV19	TRBJ1-3	NA	TGTGCCAGCGGGACACCTGGAAACACCATATATTTT	CASGTPGNTIYF
NA	TRBV18	TRBJ2-1	NA	TGTGCCAGCTCACCTACGCGTCCCACTAGCTCCAATGAGCAGTTCTTC	CASSPTRPTSSNEQFF
NA	TRBV11-2	TRBJ2-7	NA	TGTGCCAGCAGCTTAGAAGGGACAAGTACCTACGAGCAGTACTTC	CASSLEGTSTYEQYF
NA	TRBV5-4	TRBJ2-2	NA	TGTGCCAGCAGCCGCCAAGGACTGTCAGCAGGCATCGGGGAGCTGTTTTTT	CASSRQGLSAGIGELFF